This T cell receptor (beta chain) was observed in a study of somatic mutations in cytotoxic T cells in rheumatoid arthritis. General study findings and limits: With age, CD8+ clonality increased in rheumatoid arthritis patients, whereas no such increase appeared in healthy controls. Measured CD8+ T-cell clonality, a value compared between rheumatoid arthritis patients and age-matched healthy controls, did not differ significantly. Per patient, the largest CD8+ clone was found to exceed 20% of CD8+ cells in about an eighth of the 65 cases. Which antigens the expanded CD8+ clones targeted was unknown.

Measured with immunoSEQ multiplex PCR; TCRdb has only the in-frame clones, and not every one. The data hold about 15,000 clones, with over 75% observed a single time. The germline V gene has CDR1 SEHNR and CDR2 FQNEAQ (reference sequence). The CDR3 totals 16 residues. The V end was cut by 5 bases, the J end by 6 bases, with 19 bases between. As concerns this clone: Its antigen is currently unknown.

The clonotype was recovered from an adult with rheumatoid arthritis. The source material was CD8+ T cells sorted from blood. The chain joins TRBV7-9 to TRBJ2-2, with D perhaps TRBD2 (6 bases). The CDR3 sequence: CASSPSGLKGSGELFF. The CDR3 nucleotides read TGTGCCAGCAGCCCCAGCGGACTAAAGGGCTCCGGGGAGCTGTTTTTT.